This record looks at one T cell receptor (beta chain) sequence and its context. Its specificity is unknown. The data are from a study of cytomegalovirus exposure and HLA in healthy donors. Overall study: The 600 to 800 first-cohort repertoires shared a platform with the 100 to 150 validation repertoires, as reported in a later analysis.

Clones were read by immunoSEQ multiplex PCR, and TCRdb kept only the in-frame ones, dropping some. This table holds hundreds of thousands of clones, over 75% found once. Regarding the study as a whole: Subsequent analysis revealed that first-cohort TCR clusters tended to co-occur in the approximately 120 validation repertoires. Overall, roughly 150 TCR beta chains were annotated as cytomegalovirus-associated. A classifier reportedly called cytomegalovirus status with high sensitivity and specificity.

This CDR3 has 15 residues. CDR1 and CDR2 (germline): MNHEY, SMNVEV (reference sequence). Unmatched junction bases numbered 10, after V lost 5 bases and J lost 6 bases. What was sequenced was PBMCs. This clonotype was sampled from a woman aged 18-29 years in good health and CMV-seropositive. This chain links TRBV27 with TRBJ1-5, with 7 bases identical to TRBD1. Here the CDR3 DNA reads TGTGCCAGCAGTCCCCAGACAGGGCCAGGTCAGCCCCAGCATTTT. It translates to CASSPQTGPGQPQHF.